This T cell receptor beta chain is from a study of cytomegalovirus exposure and HLA in healthy donors (dated by TCRdb to 2015 to 2018). Regarding the research as a whole: In an earlier analysis of approximately 500 of the donors, about 260 Gb of sequence data and some 100 million unique TCR beta sequences from 180 million or so T cells were reported. In the later analysis, no new phenotypic data were used to find candidate immune exposures; instead, reliance was placed on TCR beta sequences and their occurrence across donors. An early release that covered roughly 600 HLA-typed donors contained approximately 300 gigabases of sequencing data and tens of millions of unique TCR sequences. The study aimed to test whether signatures of past pathogen exposure could be identified by cataloging public T cell receptors. In a later genetic analysis, genome-wide SNP genotypes for about three fifths of the roughly 670 donors were used, and that subset was treated as a discovery cohort. Using immunosequencing, the study profiled T cell repertoires from 666 subjects and related those repertoires to cytomegalovirus serostatus. To decide whether each TCR beta V gene segment behaved as functional or pseudogenic, an earlier analysis of some 600 of the donors relied on high-throughput TCR beta sequencing. Several DR-DQ haplotypes were treated as single units for association and clustering because of strong linkage in the cohort. The study combined high-throughput TCR immunosequencing, statistical association of individual TCRs with disease status, and machine learning to predict cytomegalovirus infection status. A later analysis re-examined previously published TCR beta repertoires from more than 600 donors and added high-resolution HLA genotyping to investigate patterns of TCR occurrence. Typing coverage varied by locus: roughly 620-640 donors for A, B, C, DRB1 and DQB1; approximately 500 for DQA1; more than 600 for DPA1; some 470 for DPB1. All discovery cohort repertoires had been generated using a single sequencing platform. Of the 350 to 400 genotyped donors, approximately 83% fell in the genetic ancestry cluster associated with self-reported Caucasian donors. Across 398 genotyped donors of the cohort, an average of about 200,000 unique TCR beta nucleotide sequences per donor were sequenced, and around 19% of those sequences were non-productive. HLA typing covered class I and class II loci at four-digit resolution. Alongside the repertoire data, information on donor age, sex, ethnicity and CMV serostatus was compiled. Besides the first cohort of approximately 670 subjects, a separate validation cohort made up of over 100 different subjects was used. The paper's findings and limits, for the study overall: The classifier was reported to diagnose cytomegalovirus status with high specificity and sensitivity in both the original cohort and the validation cohort. An association between a missense DCLRE1C variant and V-gene and J-gene trimming of TCR beta chains was found in a later genetic analysis and replicated in an independent cohort. A few of the identified cytomegalovirus-associated TCR beta chains were confirmed in vitro to be specific for cytomegalovirus antigens. In this cohort, only TCR beta chains were sequenced, and detectable features were limited by the absence of alpha or paired-chain data. Correlated functional status among segregating V segments might reflect linkage disequilibrium, but an unknown experimental factor could not be ruled out. Across donors, most TCR sequences were observed very rarely, whereas some public TCRs were present in many individuals. A later analysis reported that several top co-occurrence clusters appeared linked to parvovirus B19, influenza, CMV and Epstein-Barr virus. A later analysis found that TCR association rates varied across HLA loci, with DRB1 alleles showing the most associated TCRs and HLA-C alleles the fewest. At a false discovery rate of 0.05, a later analysis linked under 20,000 TCR beta sequences to specific HLA alleles. HLA typing was unavailable for some donors at each locus, so association tests used only the typed subset. In a later analysis, most CMV-associated TCR beta chains were found to appear HLA-restricted, with HLA associations seemingly driven largely by CMV exposure. According to the authors, the approach could potentially be generalized to other disease states and immunological phenotypes. Broadly in line with IMGT annotations, most TCR beta V segments showed up in productive rearrangements about 87% or about 30% of the time in an earlier analysis of 587 of the donors. A cluster of highly shared sequence variants was judged likely to represent a technical artifact of the sequencing pipeline. When HLA alleles, especially DR and DQ, strongly co-occurred, attributing TCR associations to individual alleles was difficult. A later genetic analysis reported fewer N-insertions in productive TCRs among donors in an Asian-associated ancestry cluster than the roughly 650-donor mean. A further reported finding was that TCR beta sequences accurately predicted the HLA-A and HLA-B alleles for most subjects in the first cohort. CMV serostatus was the only immune exposure information available for the cohort. Because counts were too low, about 18 rarely observed V segments, including chromosome 9 orphons, were excluded from the earlier analysis of around 640 of the donors. The study gave a list of some 150 TCR beta chains associated with cytomegalovirus. Because the 87-base-pair reads could not distinguish some IMGT-functional V segments, including TRBV6-2 and TRBV6-3, those segments were excluded. A later analysis found that HLA-associated TCR beta chains were more clonally expanded and had lower generation probabilities than equally common non-associated chains. Roughly uniform sequencing depth across donors was assumed in presence/absence analyses, although this assumption may not hold.

Library creation used the immunoSEQ multiplex PCR assay. A mixture of 60 forward primers for TCR Vbeta segments and 13 reverse primers for TCR Jbeta segments was used in the multiplex PCR. The CDR3 region of rearranged TCR beta genes was amplified from genomic DNA by a multiplex PCR assay. The amplified TCR beta libraries were sequenced on the Illumina HiSeq System as 87-base-pair reads. The original pipeline was this. A later analysis counted tens of millions of unique TCR beta chains across the 500 to 850 repertoires, and around 9.9 million of these chains were shared by at least two donors. Raw reads were error-corrected and collapsed into unique sequences by a nearest-neighbor algorithm in which closely related sequences were merged to remove PCR and sequencing errors. Alignment of CDR3 sequences to IMGT reference sequences was used to assign V, D and J gene segments. For a sequence to be retained, at least a six-nucleotide match to both a V gene segment and a J gene segment was required. Rearrangements were classified as productive when the CDR3 lacked stop codons and remained in frame with V and J, and all other rearrangements were classified as non-productive. CDR3 was defined by IMGT convention, running from the second conserved V-encoded cysteine to the conserved J-encoded phenylalanine. In an earlier analysis of approximately 590 of the donors, sequences lacking an unambiguous match to a single V gene segment were excluded. In an earlier analysis of 450 to 750 of the donors, a V segment was called functional when productive rearrangements were above 56.7%, and segregating when the standard deviation between donors exceeded 5%. A statistical classification framework was built for diagnosing cytomegalovirus status from the catalog of TCR beta chain sequences. A later analysis assigned V and J genes by comparing TCR nucleotide sequences with IMGT/GENE-DB human TR gene sequences. The TCRdist pipeline was used in a later analysis to assign CDR3 sequences and most-parsimonious VDJ recombination scenarios. In a later analysis, each TCR beta chain was defined by its CDR3 amino acid sequence together with its V-gene family, and reads lacking a unique V-gene family were excluded. To address suspected cross-contamination and a sequencing artifact, a later analysis removed 450 to 700 highly shared, low-generation-probability nucleotide sequences. For each public chain, a later analysis derived a clonal expansion index from normalized ranks of inferred template counts within each repertoire. In a later analysis, generation probabilities were computed with a VDJ recombination model fitted to out-of-frame rearrangements, and the resulting probabilities were checked against IGoR. In a later analysis, hypergeometric tests were used to score TCR-TCR, TCR-HLA and TCR-CMV co-occurrence, with a repertoire-size bias correction applied to TCR pairs. In a later analysis, false discovery rates were estimated by permuting HLA or CMV assignments 20 times. In a later analysis, co-occurring TCRs were grouped with DBSCAN, and TCRdist sequence similarity was added when clustering was performed within HLA-allele-positive subsets. Repertoires with fewer than 30,000 or more than 120,000 public chains were left out of co-occurrence clustering, as were several repertoires with anomalous nucleotide sharing. TCRdb took over this immuneACCESS table, retaining in-frame rearrangements with V and J assigned. Such tables are incomplete; in checked studies, under half of the missing clones stem from an unresolved V gene, and the remainder is unexplained. The V and J calls and the clone size are those of that table, but D and trimming were determined from the DNA. This sample is represented by some 130,000 clones; around 70% of them were singletons. Roughly 7% of the sample is in the top ten clones.

The cohort consisted of 600 or so healthy bone marrow donors. All cohort members were sampled while nominally healthy, although unrecorded immune exposures were likely present. The donor was CMV seronegative and belonged to the group of around 350 seronegative cohort members. A peripheral blood sample was collected from each donor, and TCR beta sequencing was performed on peripheral blood mononuclear cells. The Qiagen DNeasy Blood Extraction Kit was used to extract genomic DNA from the blood cell samples. The germline V gene supplies CDR1 SGHTA and CDR2 FQGNSA. The V end loses 3 bases and the J end loses 12 bases, and a stretch of 25 bases separates them. The CDR3 covers 16 residues, taking in both the cysteine and the phenylalanine. Only the CDR3 part of the read is kept: 48 bases, read in frame from the first base. A word on this clone: This clone's antigen is unknown. Base qualities were left out, and no much larger clone turns up one base away.

Material: PBMCs. The rearranged chain carries TRBV7-2 and TRBJ2-3; a tentative D match to TRBD2 spans 6 bases. The TCR sequence derives from a male donor in good health and CMV-seronegative. The DNA sequence is TGTGCCAGCAGCTTGGGGGGAGGCGGGAACCCCAATCTTCAGTATTTT. This yields the protein CASSLGGGGNPNLQYF.